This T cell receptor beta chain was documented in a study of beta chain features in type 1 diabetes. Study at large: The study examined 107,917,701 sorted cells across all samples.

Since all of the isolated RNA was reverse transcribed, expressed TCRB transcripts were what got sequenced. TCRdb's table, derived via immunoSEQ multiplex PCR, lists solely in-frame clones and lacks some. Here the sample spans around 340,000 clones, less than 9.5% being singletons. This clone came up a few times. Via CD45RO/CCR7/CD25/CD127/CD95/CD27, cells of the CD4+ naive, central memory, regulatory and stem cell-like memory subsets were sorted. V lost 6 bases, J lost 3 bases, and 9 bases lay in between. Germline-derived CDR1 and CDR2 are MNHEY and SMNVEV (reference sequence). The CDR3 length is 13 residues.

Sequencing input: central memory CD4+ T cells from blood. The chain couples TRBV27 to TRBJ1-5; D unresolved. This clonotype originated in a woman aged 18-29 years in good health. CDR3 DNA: TGTGCCAGCAGGGTGGGGTTCAATCAGCCCCAGCATTTT. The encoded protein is CASRVGFNQPQHF.